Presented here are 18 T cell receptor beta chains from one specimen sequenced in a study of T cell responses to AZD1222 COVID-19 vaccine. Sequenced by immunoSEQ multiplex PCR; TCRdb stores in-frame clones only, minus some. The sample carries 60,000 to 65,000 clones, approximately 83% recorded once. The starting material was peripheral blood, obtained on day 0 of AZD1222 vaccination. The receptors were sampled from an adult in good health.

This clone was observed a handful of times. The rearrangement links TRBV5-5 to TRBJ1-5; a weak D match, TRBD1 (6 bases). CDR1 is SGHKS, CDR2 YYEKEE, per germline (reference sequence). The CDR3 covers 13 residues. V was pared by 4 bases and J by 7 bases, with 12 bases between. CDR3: CASSLSGEQPQHF. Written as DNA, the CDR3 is TGTGCCAGCAGCCTGTCAGGGGAACAGCCCCAGCATTTT.

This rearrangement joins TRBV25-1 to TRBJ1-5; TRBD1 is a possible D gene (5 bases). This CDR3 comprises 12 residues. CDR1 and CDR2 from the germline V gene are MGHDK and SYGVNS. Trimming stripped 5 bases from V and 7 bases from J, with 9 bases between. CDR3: CASSYRGQPQHF. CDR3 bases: TGTGCCAGCAGTTACCGGGGCCAGCCCCAGCATTTT.

The CDR3 sequence is CASSFLGEADTQYF. Written as DNA, the CDR3 is TGTGCCAGCAGCTTTCTGGGGGAGGCAGATACGCAGTATTTT. The chain carries TRBV5-4 and TRBJ2-3; a possible D gene is TRBD2 (6 bases). The CDR3 runs to 14 residues. V lost 2 bases, J lost 4 bases, and 11 bases lay in between. From germline, CDR1 is SGHNT and CDR2 YYREEE (reference sequence).

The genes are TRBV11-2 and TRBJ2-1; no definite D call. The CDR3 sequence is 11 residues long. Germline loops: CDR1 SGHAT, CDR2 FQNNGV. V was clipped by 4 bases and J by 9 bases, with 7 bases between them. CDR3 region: CASSSQIEQFF. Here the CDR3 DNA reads TGTGCCAGCAGCTCTCAAATTGAGCAGTTCTTC.

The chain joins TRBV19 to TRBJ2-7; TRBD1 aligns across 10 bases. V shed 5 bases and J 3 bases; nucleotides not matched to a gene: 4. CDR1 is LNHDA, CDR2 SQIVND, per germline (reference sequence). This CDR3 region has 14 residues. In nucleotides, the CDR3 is TGTGCCAGTAGTTCGGGACAGGGGAACTACGAGCAGTACTTC. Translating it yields CASSSGQGNYEQYF.

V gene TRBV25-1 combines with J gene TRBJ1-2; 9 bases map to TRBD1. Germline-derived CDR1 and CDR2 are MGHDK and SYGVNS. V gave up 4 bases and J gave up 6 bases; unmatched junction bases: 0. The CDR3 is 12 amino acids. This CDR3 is CASSGTGDGYTF. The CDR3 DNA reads TGTGCCAGCAGTGGGACAGGGGATGGCTACACCTTC.

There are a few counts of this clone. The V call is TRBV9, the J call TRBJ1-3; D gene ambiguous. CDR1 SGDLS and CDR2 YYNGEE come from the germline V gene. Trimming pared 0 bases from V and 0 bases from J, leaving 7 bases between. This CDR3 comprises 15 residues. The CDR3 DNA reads TGTGCCAGCAGCGTAGACGGCGTCTCTGGAAACACCATATATTTT. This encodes CASSVDGVSGNTIYF.

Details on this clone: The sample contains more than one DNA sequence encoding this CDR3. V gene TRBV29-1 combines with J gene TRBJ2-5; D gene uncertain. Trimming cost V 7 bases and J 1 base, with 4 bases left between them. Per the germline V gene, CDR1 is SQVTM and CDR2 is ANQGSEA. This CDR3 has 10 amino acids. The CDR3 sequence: CSAAQETQYF. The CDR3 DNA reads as TGCAGCGCTGCCCAAGAGACCCAGTACTTC.

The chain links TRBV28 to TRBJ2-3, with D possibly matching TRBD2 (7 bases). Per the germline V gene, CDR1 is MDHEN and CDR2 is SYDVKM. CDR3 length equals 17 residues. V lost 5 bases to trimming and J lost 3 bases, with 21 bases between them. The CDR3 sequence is CASSLPLGGGQTDTQYF. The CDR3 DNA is TGTGCCAGCAGTCTTCCCCTAGGGGGGGGGCAGACAGATACGCAGTATTTT.

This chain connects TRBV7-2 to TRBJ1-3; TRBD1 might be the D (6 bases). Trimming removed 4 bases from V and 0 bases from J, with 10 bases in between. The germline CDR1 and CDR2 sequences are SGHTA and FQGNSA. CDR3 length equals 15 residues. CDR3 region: CASSSTGPSGNTIYF. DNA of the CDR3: TGTGCCAGCAGCTCCACAGGGCCCTCTGGAAACACCATATATTTT.

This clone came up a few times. The CDR3 sequence is CASSALGGGVGNEQFF. CDR3 bases: TGCGCCAGCAGCGCCCTTGGGGGGGGAGTAGGCAATGAGCAGTTCTTC. V and J are TRBV5-1 and TRBJ2-1; 7 nucleotides agree with TRBD2. This CDR3 is 16 amino acids long. J lost 6 bases, V lost 4 bases, and 13 bases had no gene match. CDR1 and CDR2 from the germline V gene are SGHRS and YFSETQ.

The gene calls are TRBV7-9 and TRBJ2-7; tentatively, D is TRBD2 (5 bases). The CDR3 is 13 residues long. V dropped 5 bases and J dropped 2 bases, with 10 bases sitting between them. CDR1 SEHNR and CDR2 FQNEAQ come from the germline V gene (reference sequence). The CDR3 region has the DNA TGTGCCAGCAGCAGCCGGGAAGCCTACGAGCAGTACTTC. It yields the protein CASSSREAYEQYF.

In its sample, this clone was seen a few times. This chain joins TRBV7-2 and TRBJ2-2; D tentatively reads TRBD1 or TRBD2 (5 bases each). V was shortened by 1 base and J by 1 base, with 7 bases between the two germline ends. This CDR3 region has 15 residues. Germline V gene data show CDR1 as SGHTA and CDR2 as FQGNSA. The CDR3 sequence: CASSLGGWNTGELFF. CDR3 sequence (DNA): TGTGCCAGCAGCTTAGGGGGGTGGAACACCGGGGAGCTGTTTTTT.

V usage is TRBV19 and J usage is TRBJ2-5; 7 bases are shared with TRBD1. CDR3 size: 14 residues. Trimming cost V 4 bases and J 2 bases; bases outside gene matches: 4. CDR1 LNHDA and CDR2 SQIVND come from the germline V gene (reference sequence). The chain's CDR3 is CASSTQGTQETQYF. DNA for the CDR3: TGTGCCAGTAGTACACAGGGGACACAAGAGACCCAGTACTTC.

The CDR3 is CASSPGGRGGTGELFF. The CDR3 region has the DNA TGTGCCAGCAGCCCAGGAGGCAGGGGAGGTACCGGGGAGCTGTTTTTT. J is TRBJ2-2 and V is TRBV7-2, with D perhaps matching TRBD1 or TRBD2 (6 bases each). The CDR3 length is 16 residues. CDR1 SGHTA and CDR2 FQGNSA come from the germline V gene. V was trimmed by 5 bases and J by 5 bases, leaving 18 bases between them.

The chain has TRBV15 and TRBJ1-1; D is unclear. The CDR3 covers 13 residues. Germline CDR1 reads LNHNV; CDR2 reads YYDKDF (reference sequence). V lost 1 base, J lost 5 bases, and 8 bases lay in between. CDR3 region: CATSRVEGTEAFF. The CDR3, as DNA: TGTGCCACCAGCAGAGTGGAGGGTACTGAAGCTTTCTTT. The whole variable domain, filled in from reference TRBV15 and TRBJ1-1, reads DAMVIQNPRYQVTQFGKPVTLSCSQTLNHNVMYWYQQKSSQAPKLLFHYYDKDFNNEADTPDNFQSRRPNTSFCFLDIRSPGLGDTAMYLCATSRVEGTEAFFGQGTRLTVV.

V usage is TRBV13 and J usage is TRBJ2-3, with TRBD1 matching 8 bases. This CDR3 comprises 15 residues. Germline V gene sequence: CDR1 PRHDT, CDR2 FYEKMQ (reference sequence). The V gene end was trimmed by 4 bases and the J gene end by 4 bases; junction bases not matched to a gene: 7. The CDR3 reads CASSSSKQGADTQYF. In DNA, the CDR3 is TGTGCCAGCAGCTCCTCTAAACAGGGGGCAGATACGCAGTATTTT.

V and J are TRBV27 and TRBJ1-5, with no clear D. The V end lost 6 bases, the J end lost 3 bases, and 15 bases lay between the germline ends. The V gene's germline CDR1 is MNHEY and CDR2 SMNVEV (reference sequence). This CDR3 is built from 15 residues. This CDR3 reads CASRLSSGNNQPQHF. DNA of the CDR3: TGTGCCAGCAGATTGTCCTCGGGTAACAATCAGCCCCAGCATTTT.